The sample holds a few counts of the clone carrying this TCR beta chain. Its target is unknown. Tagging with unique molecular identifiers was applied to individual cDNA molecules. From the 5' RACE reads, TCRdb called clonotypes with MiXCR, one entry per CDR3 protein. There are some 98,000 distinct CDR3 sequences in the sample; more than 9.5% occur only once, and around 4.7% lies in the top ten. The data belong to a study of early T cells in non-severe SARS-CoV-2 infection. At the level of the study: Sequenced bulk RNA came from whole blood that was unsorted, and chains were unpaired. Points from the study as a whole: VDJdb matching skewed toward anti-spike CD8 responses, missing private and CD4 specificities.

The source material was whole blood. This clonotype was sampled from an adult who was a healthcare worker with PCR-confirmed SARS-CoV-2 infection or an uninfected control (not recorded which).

CDR3 sequence (DNA): TGTGCCAGCAGTTTTGGGCTCTTGGCCGGGGAGCTGTTTTTT. Translated: CASSFGLLAGELFF. The chain combines TRBV28 with TRBJ2-2, with no clear D. Trimming left V 3 bases short and J 6 bases short, with 11 bases between. Germline V gives CDR1 MDHEN, CDR2 SYDVKM. The CDR3 extends over 14 amino acids.